This is a list of T cell receptor beta chains from one sample in a study of T cells in Graves' hyperthyroidism and ophthalmopathy. TCRdb used MiXCR to reprocess the multiplex PCR reads, holding one entry per CDR3 protein. The data show around 700,000 distinct CDR3 sequences, with approximately 40% seen just once and roughly 30% held by the top ten. The sequenced sample was blood. The source of these receptors is a woman in her forties with Graves' hyperthyroidism. Each CDR3 is given with its conserved first and last residue. A D gene is named only where the DNA matches it firmly. Size tells how often a clone was seen (once, few, many) or the class of an expanded clone, and some rows leave it out.

j_gene,d_gene,len,abundance,v_gene,CDR3nt,CDR3aa
TRBJ2-2,.,15,few,TRBV10-3,TGTGCCATCGGGGAGGTCGGGACAACCACCGGGGAGCTGTTTTTT,CAIGEVGTTTGELFF
TRBJ2-5,.,16,few,TRBV3-1,TGTGCCAGCAGCCAAGATCAAGTGAGGGGGCAAGAGACCCAGTACTTC,CASSQDQVRGQETQYF
TRBJ2-3,TRBD1,13,once,TRBV2,TGTGCCAGCAGCTCAGACAGGGGGGATACGCAGTATTTT,CASSSDRGDTQYF
TRBJ1-1,.,14,few,TRBV27,TGTGCCAGCAGTTTAGAGGCAGGGGAGTCTGAAGCTTTCTTT,CASSLEAGESEAFF
TRBJ1-2,TRBD1,16,many,TRBV6-5,TGTGCCAGCAGTTACTCAGCCGGCCAGGGGGGCTATGGCTACACCTTC,CASSYSAGQGGYGYTF
TRBJ2-7,TRBD1,15,.,TRBV6-6,TGTGCCAGCAGTCTAACTAGGGACAGCTCCTACGAGCAGTACTTC,CASSLTRDSSYEQYF
TRBJ2-7,.,15,.,TRBV7-3,TGTGCCAGCAGCCAAGAGCCGGGGAGAATCTACGAGCAGTACTTC,CASSQEPGRIYEQYF
TRBJ2-7,.,13,few,TRBV5-4,TGCGCCAGCAGCCTGGACTTCTCCTACGAGCAGTACTTC,CASSLDFSYEQYF
TRBJ2-2,TRBD2,15,.,TRBV10-3,TGTGCCAGCACTTTAGCGGGAGGGACCACCGGGGAGCTGTTTTTT,CASTLAGGTTGELFF
TRBJ1-2,.,12,many,TRBV6-5,TGTGCCAGCAATCAGGTAGACTATGGCTACACCTTC,CASNQVDYGYTF
TRBJ2-7,.,15,.,TRBV5-1,TGCGCCAGCAGCTTGCGGCGGGGCGACCCCTACGAGCAGTACTTC,CASSLRRGDPYEQYF
TRBJ1-4,.,13,.,TRBV19,TGTGCCACCAGACAGCCAAATCCGGAAAAACTGTTTTTT,CATRQPNPEKLFF
TRBJ1-2,.,14,.,TRBV29-1,TGCAGCCAACTAGTCCGGCCGGTAAACTATGGCTACACCTTC,CSQLVRPVNYGYTF
TRBJ1-1,.,13,.,TRBV7-2,TGTGCCGGCAGCCTAACGGTGAACACTGAAGCTTTCTTT,CAGSLTVNTEAFF
TRBJ2-5,TRBD2,16,once,TRBV9,TGTGCCAGCGGCGTAGCTCCAGCGGGGAGGGAAGAGACCCAGTACTTC,CASGVAPAGREETQYF
TRBJ1-5,.,14,few,TRBV19,TGTGCCAGTAAAGGGGGGGCTGGCAATCAGCCCCAGCATTTT,CASKGGAGNQPQHF
TRBJ2-5,TRBD2,15,many,TRBV20-1,TGCAGTGCTAGGAGGGCCCTAGCGGCCCAAGAGACCCAGTACTTC,CSARRALAAQETQYF
TRBJ1-2,.,12,many,TRBV6-5,TGTGCCAGCAGCCACAGCTCCTGGGGCTACACCTTC,CASSHSSWGYTF
TRBJ2-7,TRBD1,16,few,TRBV5-5,TGTGCCAGCAGCCCCCTAGGGACAGGGGGTCTCTACGAGCAGTACTTC,CASSPLGTGGLYEQYF
TRBJ2-5,TRBD2,17,many,TRBV20-1,TGCAGTGCTAGAGATGGGGTAGCGGGAGCCGATGGGGAGACCCAGTACTTC,CSARDGVAGADGETQYF
TRBJ2-7,.,11,.,TRBV20-1,TGCAGTTACGGGGGATATCTCGAGCAGTACTTC,CSYGGYLEQYF
TRBJ1-1,.,15,.,TRBV19,TGTGCCAGTAGTACGGTCCCCCAGAGGAACACTGAAGCTTTCTTT,CASSTVPQRNTEAFF
TRBJ1-4,.,13,many,TRBV7-2,TGTGCCAGCAGCTTTTATACCAATGAAAAACTGTTTTTT,CASSFYTNEKLFF
TRBJ1-2,.,16,.,TRBV10-3,TGTGCCATCAGCGAAGGGACGGGGTGCCATTCCTATGGCTACACCTTC,CAISEGTGCHSYGYTF